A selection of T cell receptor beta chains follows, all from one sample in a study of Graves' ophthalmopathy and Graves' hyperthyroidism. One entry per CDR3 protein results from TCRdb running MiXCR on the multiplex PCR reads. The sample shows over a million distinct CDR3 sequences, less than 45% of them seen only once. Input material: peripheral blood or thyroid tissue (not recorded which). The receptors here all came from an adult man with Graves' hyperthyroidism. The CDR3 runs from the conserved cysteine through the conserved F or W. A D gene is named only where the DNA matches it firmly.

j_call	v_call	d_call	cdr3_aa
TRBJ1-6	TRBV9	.	CASSPGLGAGNSPLHF
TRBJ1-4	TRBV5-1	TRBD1	CASSLGPGGATNEKVFF
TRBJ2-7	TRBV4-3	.	CASSHGGGLEQYF
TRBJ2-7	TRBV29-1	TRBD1	CSGWDRGSYEQYF
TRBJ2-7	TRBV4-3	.	CASSQNGLTYEQYF
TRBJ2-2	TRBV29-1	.	CSVEDPQEIEKLFF
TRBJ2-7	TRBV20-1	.	CSARASHSYEQYF
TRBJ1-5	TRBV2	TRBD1	CASSEGSARIPTGESQPQHF
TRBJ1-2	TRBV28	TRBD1	CASSSGQGSYYGYTF
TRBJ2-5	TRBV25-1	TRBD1	CASSDEGQGANEQYF
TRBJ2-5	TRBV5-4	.	CASSSPVGHQETQYF
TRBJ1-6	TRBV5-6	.	CASSSTRVLNSPLHF
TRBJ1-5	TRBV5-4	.	CASSLSGQQETQHF
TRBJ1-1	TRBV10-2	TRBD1	CASRTTGGGRAFF
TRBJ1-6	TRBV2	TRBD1	CASTLTGGSPLHF
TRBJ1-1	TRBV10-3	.	CATSGGVSEAFF
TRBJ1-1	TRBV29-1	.	CSVGDPLAFF
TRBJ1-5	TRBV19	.	CASSPGRSRHEPQHF
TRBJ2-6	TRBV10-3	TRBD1	CASSYDRGSSGANVLTF
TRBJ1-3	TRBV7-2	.	CASSLEGISGNTIYF
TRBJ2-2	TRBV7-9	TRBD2	CASSISGRSDTGELFF
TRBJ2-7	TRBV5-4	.	CASSFGGVALYSYEQYF
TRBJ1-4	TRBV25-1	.	CASSQEIHEKLFF